One sample yielded the 10 T cell receptor beta chains listed below, sequenced in a study of radiation and T cells in renal cell carcinoma. Time point meaning: baseline pretreatment blood. Described treatment: 15 Gy SBRT to primary tumor, nephrectomy 4 weeks later. The repertoire was sequenced with immunoSEQ multiplex PCR; TCRdb's copy has only in-frame clones and lacks some. The repertoire includes around 160,000 clones, approximately 90% of them detected once, and about 4.3% sits in the top ten. Sequenced material: blood, taken from a patient whose treatment included radiotherapy and nephrectomy. The receptors originated from a woman aged 70 to 79 with renal cell carcinoma.

V gene TRBV28 combines with J gene TRBJ1-3, with D unresolved. With 1 base removed from V and 2 bases from J, the gap between germline ends came to 6 bases. Germline-derived CDR1 and CDR2 are MDHEN and SYDVKM. This CDR3 has 14 amino acids. The CDR3 DNA is TGTGCCAGCAGTTTATCTGGGGCTGGAAACACCATATATTTT. It encodes CASSLSGAGNTIYF.

The chain recombines TRBV9 with TRBJ2-3; a weak D match, TRBD2 (5 bases). Germline V gene sequence: CDR1 SGDLS, CDR2 YYNGEE. Trimming removed 0 bases from V and 2 bases from J, with 7 bases in between. This CDR3 contains 14 residues. CDR3 nucleotides: TGTGCCAGCAGCGTAGGGAGGATCACAGATACGCAGTATTTT. Translation: CASSVGRITDTQYF.

This chain joins TRBV7-9 and TRBJ1-6, with TRBD1 matching over 7 bases. The CDR3 loop spans 11 amino acids. Germline V gene sequence: CDR1 SEHNR, CDR2 FQNEAQ (reference sequence). Trimming took 5 bases from V and 17 from J; bases not matched to a gene: 6. The DNA for the CDR3 is TGTGCCAGCAGCACCGGACAGGCAATCCACTTT. Translated, it gives CASSTGQAIHF.

The rearrangement joins TRBV30 to TRBJ2-2; D is undetermined. The V and J ends lost 0 bases and 5 bases respectively, with 7 bases between them. Germline values: CDR1 GTSNPN, CDR2 SVGIG (reference sequence). The length of the CDR3 is 13 residues. CDR3 nucleotides: TGTGCCTGGAGTGTACGGAGAACCGGGGAGCTGTTTTTT. It specifies CAWSVRRTGELFF.

This sequence joins TRBV7-2 and TRBJ2-6, with no clear D. Per germline, CDR1 SGHTA and CDR2 FQGNSA. V shed 4 bases and J shed 0 bases, with 16 bases lying between them. This CDR3 is 18 amino acids long. The CDR3 is CASSSSNTYNSGANVLTF. The CDR3 DNA sequence: TGTGCCAGCAGCTCCTCCAACACCTACAACTCTGGGGCCAACGTCCTGACTTTC.

The V gene is TRBV29-1, the J gene TRBJ2-1; TRBD2 matches at 13 bases. CDR3 length: 15 residues. Per the germline V gene, CDR1 is SQVTM and CDR2 is ANQGSEA. J gave up 8 bases and V 3 bases, and 7 bases lay outside the gene matches. The CDR3 protein is CSVDATSGGAYEQFF. The CDR3 DNA reads as TGCAGCGTTGACGCCACTAGCGGGGGGGCCTATGAGCAGTTCTTC.

The chain is built from TRBV9 and TRBJ1-3; TRBD1 matches 8 bases. Per the germline V gene, CDR1 is SGDLS and CDR2 is YYNGEE. V gave up 4 bases and J gave up 2 bases; unmatched junction bases: 5. CDR3 size: 15 residues. Here the CDR3 DNA reads TGTGCCAGCAGCCTATCGACAGGGGCTGGAAACACCATATATTTT. It yields the protein CASSLSTGAGNTIYF.

The rearrangement uses TRBV28 and TRBJ1-1, with unresolved D. From germline, CDR1 is MDHEN and CDR2 SYDVKM. This CDR3 comprises 14 residues. V lost 5 bases and J lost 5, with 15 bases in between. CDR3 sequence: CASSPTRSRTEAFF. The DNA of the CDR3 is TGTGCCAGCAGTCCCACGAGGTCGAGGACTGAAGCTTTCTTT.

Written as DNA, the CDR3 is TGTGCCAGCAGCTTAGATTGGAGGGACAGGGCAGAGACCCAGTACTTC. This sequence encodes CASSLDWRDRAETQYF. The chain uses TRBV11-2 and TRBJ2-5, with 9 positions matching TRBD1. The CDR3 has 16 residues. Per germline, CDR1 SGHAT and CDR2 FQNNGV. The V segment lost 0 bases and the J segment 4 bases; nucleotides outside the gene matches: 6. The whole variable domain, remainder taken from reference TRBV11-2 and TRBJ2-5, is EAGVAQSPRYKIIEKRQSVAFWCNPISGHATLYWYQQILGQGPKLLIQFQNNGVVDDSQLPKDRFSAERLKGVDSTLKIQPAKLEDSAVYLCASSLDWRDRAETQYFGPGTRLLVL.

This chain connects TRBV5-1 to TRBJ2-7, with 10 bases identical to TRBD2. The CDR3 extends over 15 amino acids. From germline, CDR1 is SGHRS and CDR2 YFSETQ. V was pared by 0 bases and J by 4 bases, with 4 bases of the junction left unmatched. The CDR3 spells CASSLVAGGPYEQYF. The DNA of the CDR3 is TGCGCCAGCAGCTTGGTAGCGGGGGGCCCGTACGAGCAGTACTTC.